This T cell receptor beta chain was sequenced during a study of shared clonotypes between healthy human individuals (TCRdb year 2020). At the level of the whole study: The cohort comprised a couple of women and three men aged 18 to 49 years. For each donor, CD4 naive and CD4 memory were each run on three plates, CD8 naive on two plates, and CD8 memory on one plate. Blood TCR repertoires of roughly five healthy adults were deeply sequenced to estimate repertoire size and the extent of clonotype sharing between individuals. To increase sequencing depth and limit assay-specific biases, TCR repertoire library preparation and sequencing were carried out by different laboratories using diverse techniques. Between about 0.85 and 10 billion PBMCs per donor were obtained by leukapheresis.

Study-wide findings and limitations: Sampling was restricted to blood, and TCR repertoires in tissue are likely to differ from TCR repertoires in blood. Compared with non-shared clonotypes, the clonotypes found in all four sorted-subset donors had higher generation probabilities. Because the study included only a small number of donors, the genetic and exposure-history diversity represented was limited. Naive subsets generally had larger estimated clonotype richness than memory subsets. Even with the large sequencing depth, rarefaction of the sorted-subset datasets indicated that sequencing was incomplete. Pairwise subsampling indicated that sequencing depth was expected to affect the degree of clonotype sharing among donors. Across a handful of donors, around 5% of naive CD4, approximately 4% of naive CD8, 2.3% of memory CD4, and under 0.45% of memory CD8 clonotypes were shared.

V drops 2 bases and J drops 6 bases, leaving 14 bases in between. CDR1 MGHRA and CDR2 YSYEKL are derived from the germline V gene. The CDR3 sequence holds 14 residues, the cysteine and phenylalanine included. The DNA shown is the 42-base CDR3, in frame from base 1. To note about this clone: The clone's antigen remains unknown. Base qualities are not at hand, and no much larger clone is one base apart.

CD8 naive samples were CD45RO-negative cells positively selected for CCR7, giving a CD45RA+CCR7+ population that excluded TemRA cells. Healthy HIV-negative adults with no recently reported acute infections or vaccinations were included as donors. Only Caucasian adults living in Nashville, Tennessee, USA were represented among the donors. Blood was obtained by leukapheresis, after which PBMCs were separated by Ficoll-Histopaque density gradient centrifugation and cryopreserved in liquid nitrogen vapor phase. Purity and quantity of every magnetically sorted T cell population were checked by analytical flow cytometry. Genomic DNA was isolated from every sorted fraction and measured by UV absorbance on a Nanodrop 2000c. TCR CDR3 regions were amplified from genomic DNA by multiplex PCR using the deep immunoSEQ assay. For each cell subset, the extracted genomic DNA was distributed evenly across all wells of several immunoSEQ 96-well plates, and each plate served as one replicate. Each replicate PCR for sorted subsets received roughly 200 ng genomic DNA, equal to about 30,000 T cell genomes. Purified libraries were quantified with a Qubit 3.0 fluorometer, sized on a Bioanalyzer 2100, and re-quantified with the KAPA Library Quantification kit. Every immunoSEQ 96-well plate was sequenced on a separate single-read 150-cycle Illumina NextSeq 550 flow cell. The authors' analysis ran thus. Because only junctional sequences without quality scores were contained in the immunoSEQ output, filtering matching that applied to full-length reads could not be performed. Sequences were annotated with PyIR, a Python wrapper for IgBLAST v1.9, using IMGT germline references to assign V/J genes and CDR3. Reads with weak V/J assignments (E-value above 1e-6), missing CDR3, stop codons, out-of-frame junctions, or ambiguous translated residues were removed. V3J clonotypes were defined as sequences sharing the same inferred V gene, J gene, and CDR3 amino acid sequence. Percentage overlap between repertoires was calculated by dividing the number of shared unique clonotypes by the size of the smaller repertoire. Three approaches were used to assess repertoire richness: RTK rarefaction, the Chao1 estimator, and Recon v2.1 estimates of unobserved clonotypes. OLGA was used to compute generation probabilities for all TCRbeta clonotypes that the gDNA method yielded from a few donors. TCRdb took over this immuneACCESS table, retaining in-frame rearrangements with V and J assigned. Such tables are incomplete; in checked studies, under half of the missing clones stem from an unresolved V gene, and the remainder is unexplained. The V and J calls and the clone size are those of that table, but D and trimming were determined from the DNA. In all, the sample holds around 2,000,000 clones, and approximately 94% of those were seen once. The ten biggest clones cover 0.85% to 1.2% of the sample.

This TCR derives from a man aged 18 to 30 in good health. This chain is built from TRBV4-1 and TRBJ2-7, with the D assignment possibly TRBD1 or TRBD2, given 5 matching bases for each. Sequenced input: naive CD8+ T cells sorted from blood. Read against the paper, the sample's cell subset or site label means: CD45RA+CCR7+. CDR3 reads: CASSQTGAGFEQYF. At the DNA level, the sequence is TGCGCCAGCAGCCAAACCGGGGCAGGGTTCGAGCAGTACTTC.